This T cell receptor beta chain was sequenced in a study of molecular identifiers for immune sequencing clone quantification. TCRdb used MiXCR to reprocess the PCR reads, holding one entry per CDR3 protein. This table has hundreds of thousands of distinct CDR3 sequences, roughly a quarter appearing once. The V end lost 4 bases, the J end lost 2 bases, and 14 bases lay between the germline ends. The CDR3 consists of 15 residues. Germline values: CDR1 SGHRS, CDR2 YFSETQ. A remark on this clonotype: A much larger clone lies one base from this, so it may be a read error.

A CD8+CD4-CCR7+CD45RA+ gate was used to sort naive CD8 T cells. Sequenced: naive CD8+ T cells from blood, with Jurkat cell RNA spiked in. Subset meaning: FACS-sorted CD8+CD4-CCR7+CD45RA+ naive T cells. The rearrangement links TRBV5-1 to TRBJ2-3; D is perhaps TRBD2 (5 bases). The sequence derives from a human donor in good health. Some libraries in this study had Jurkat cell RNA spiked in. CDR3 sequence reads: CASSTPPGYTDTQYF. CDR3 bases: TGCGCCAGCAGCACCCCACCGGGGTACACAGATACGCAGTATTTT.